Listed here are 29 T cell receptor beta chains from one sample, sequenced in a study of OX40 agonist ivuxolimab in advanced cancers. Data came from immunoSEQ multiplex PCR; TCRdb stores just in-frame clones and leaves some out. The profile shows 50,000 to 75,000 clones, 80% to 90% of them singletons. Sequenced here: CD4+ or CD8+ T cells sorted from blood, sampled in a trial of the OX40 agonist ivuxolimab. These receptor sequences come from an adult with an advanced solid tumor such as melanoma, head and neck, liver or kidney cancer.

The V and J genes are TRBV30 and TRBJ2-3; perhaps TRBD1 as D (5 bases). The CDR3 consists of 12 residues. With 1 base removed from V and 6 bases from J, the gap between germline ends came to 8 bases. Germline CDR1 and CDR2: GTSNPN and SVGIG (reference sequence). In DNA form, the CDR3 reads TGTGCCTGGAGTGCAGGGTCGGATACGCAGTATTTT. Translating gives CAWSAGSDTQYF.

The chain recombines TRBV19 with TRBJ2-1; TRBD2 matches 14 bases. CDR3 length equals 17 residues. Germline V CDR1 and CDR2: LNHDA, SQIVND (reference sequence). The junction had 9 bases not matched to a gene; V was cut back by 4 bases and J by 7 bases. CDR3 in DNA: TGTGCCAGTAGTAAGACTAGCGGGAGGGCCTTAGGGAATGAGCAGTTCTTC. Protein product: CASSKTSGRALGNEQFF.

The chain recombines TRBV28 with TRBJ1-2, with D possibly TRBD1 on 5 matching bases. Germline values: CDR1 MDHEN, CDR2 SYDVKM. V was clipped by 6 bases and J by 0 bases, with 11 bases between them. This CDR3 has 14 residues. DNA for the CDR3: TGTGCCAGCAGCGGGACGGCCTCTAACTATGGCTACACCTTC. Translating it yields CASSGTASNYGYTF.

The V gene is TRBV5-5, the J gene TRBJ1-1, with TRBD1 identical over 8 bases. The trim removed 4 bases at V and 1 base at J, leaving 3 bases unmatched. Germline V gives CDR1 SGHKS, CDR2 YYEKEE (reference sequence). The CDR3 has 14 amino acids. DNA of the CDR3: TGTGCCAGCAGCCTGGACAGGGCGAACACTGAAGCTTTCTTT. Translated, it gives CASSLDRANTEAFF.

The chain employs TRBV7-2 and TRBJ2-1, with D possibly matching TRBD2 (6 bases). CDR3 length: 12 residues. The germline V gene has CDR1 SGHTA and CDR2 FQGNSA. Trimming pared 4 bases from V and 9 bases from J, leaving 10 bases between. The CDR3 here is CASSSWGVEQFF. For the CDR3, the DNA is TGTGCCAGCAGCTCGTGGGGGGTTGAGCAGTTCTTC.

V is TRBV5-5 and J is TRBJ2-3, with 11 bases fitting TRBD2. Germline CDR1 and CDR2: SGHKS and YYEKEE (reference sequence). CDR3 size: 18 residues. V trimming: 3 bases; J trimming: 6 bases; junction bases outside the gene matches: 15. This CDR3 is CASSYYSGGADYPDTQYF. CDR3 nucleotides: TGTGCCAGCAGCTATTATAGCGGGGGGGCAGATTACCCCGATACGCAGTATTTT.

The CDR3 reads CAIGLAETQYF. Written as DNA, the CDR3 is TGTGCCATCGGCCTGGCTGAGACCCAGTACTTC. This chain links TRBV10-3 with TRBJ2-5; no firm D call. There are 11 residues in the CDR3. Between the trimmed V and J ends, which lost 8 bases and 5 bases, there was a span of 9 bases. Germline CDR1 reads ENHRY; CDR2 reads SYGVKD.

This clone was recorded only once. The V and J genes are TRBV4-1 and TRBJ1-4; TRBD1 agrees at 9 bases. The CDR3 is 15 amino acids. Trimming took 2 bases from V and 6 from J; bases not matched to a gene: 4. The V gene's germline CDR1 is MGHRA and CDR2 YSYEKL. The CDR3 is CASSQSGQGYEKLFF. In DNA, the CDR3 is TGCGCCAGCAGCCAATCGGGACAGGGTTATGAAAAACTGTTTTTT.

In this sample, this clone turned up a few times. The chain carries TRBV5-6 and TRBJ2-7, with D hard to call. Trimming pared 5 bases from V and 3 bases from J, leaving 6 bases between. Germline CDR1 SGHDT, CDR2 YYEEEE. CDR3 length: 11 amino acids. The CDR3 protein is CASSYFYEQYF. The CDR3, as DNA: TGTGCCAGCAGTTACTTCTACGAGCAGTACTTC.

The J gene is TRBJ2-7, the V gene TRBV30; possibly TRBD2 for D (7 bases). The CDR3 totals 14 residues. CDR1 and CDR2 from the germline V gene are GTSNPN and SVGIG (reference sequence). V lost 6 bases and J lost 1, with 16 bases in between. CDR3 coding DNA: TGTGCCTGTGATTGGCGGGGGCAGTCCTACGAGCAGTACTTC. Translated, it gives CACDWRGQSYEQYF.

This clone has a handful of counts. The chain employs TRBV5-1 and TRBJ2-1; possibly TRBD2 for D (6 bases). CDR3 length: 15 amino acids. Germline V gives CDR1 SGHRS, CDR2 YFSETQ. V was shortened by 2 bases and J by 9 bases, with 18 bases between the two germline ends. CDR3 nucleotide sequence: TGCGCCAGCAGCTTCGCTAGCGCCTCGATGGGTGAGCAGTTCTTC. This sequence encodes CASSFASASMGEQFF.

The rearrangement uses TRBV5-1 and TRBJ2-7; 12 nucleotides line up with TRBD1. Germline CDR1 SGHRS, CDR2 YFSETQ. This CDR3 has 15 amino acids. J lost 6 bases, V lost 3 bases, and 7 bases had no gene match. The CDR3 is CASSYTGTGGAEQYF. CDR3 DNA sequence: TGCGCCAGCAGCTATACCGGGACAGGGGGCGCCGAGCAGTACTTC. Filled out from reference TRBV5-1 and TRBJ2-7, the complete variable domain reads KAGVTQTPRYLIKTRGQQVTLSCSPISGHRSVSWYQQTPGQGLQFLFEYFSETQRNKGNFPGRFSGRQFSNSRSEMNVSTLELGDSALYLCASSYTGTGGAEQYFGPGTRLTVT.

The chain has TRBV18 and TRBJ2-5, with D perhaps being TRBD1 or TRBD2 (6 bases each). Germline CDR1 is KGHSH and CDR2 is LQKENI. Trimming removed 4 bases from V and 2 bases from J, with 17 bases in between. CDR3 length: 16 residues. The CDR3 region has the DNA TGTGCCAGCTCACGAACCTACGGGGGCGAGCAAGAGACCCAGTACTTC. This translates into CASSRTYGGEQETQYF.

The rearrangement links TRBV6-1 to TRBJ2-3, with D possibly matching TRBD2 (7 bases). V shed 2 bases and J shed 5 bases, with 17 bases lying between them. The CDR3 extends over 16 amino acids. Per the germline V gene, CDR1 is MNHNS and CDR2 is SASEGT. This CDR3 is CASSERGGARGDTQYF. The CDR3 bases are TGTGCCAGCAGTGAAAGGGGGGGCGCTAGAGGAGATACGCAGTATTTT.

The CDR3 is CSVRDRGWDNEQFF. In DNA, the CDR3 is TGCAGCGTTAGGGACAGGGGTTGGGACAATGAGCAGTTCTTC. V usage is TRBV29-1 and J usage is TRBJ2-1; 10 bases are shared with TRBD1. Germline V gene lookup returns CDR1 SQVTM and CDR2 ANQGSEA. The CDR3 has 14 amino acids. After removal of 5 bases from V and 5 bases from J, the junction contained 6 bases not matched to a gene.

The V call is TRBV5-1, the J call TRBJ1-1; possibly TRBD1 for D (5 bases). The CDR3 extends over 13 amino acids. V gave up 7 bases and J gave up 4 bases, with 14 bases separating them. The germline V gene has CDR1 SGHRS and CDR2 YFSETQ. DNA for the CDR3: TGCGCCAGCGGGCTCACGGGGGGCACTGAAGCTTTCTTT. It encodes CASGLTGGTEAFF.

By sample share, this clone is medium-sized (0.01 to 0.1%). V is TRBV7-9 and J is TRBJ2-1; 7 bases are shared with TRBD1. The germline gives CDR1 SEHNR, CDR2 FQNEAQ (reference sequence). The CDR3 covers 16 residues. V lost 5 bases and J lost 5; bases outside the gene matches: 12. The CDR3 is CASSRDRAWENNEQFF. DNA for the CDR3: TGTGCCAGCAGCCGCGACAGGGCCTGGGAAAACAATGAGCAGTTCTTC.

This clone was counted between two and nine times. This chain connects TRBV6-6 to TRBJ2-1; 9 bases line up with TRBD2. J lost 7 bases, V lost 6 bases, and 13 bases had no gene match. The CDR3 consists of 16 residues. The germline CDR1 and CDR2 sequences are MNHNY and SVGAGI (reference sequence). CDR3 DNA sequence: TGTGCCAGCAGCTCCGATAGCGGGAGAGGACGGAATGAGCAGTTCTTC. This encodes CASSSDSGRGRNEQFF.

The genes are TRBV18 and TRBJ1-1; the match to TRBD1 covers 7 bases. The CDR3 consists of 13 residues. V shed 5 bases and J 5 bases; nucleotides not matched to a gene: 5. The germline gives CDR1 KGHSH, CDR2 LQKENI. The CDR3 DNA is TGTGCCAGCTCAATCGACAGGGAAACTGAAGCTTTCTTT. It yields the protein CASSIDRETEAFF.

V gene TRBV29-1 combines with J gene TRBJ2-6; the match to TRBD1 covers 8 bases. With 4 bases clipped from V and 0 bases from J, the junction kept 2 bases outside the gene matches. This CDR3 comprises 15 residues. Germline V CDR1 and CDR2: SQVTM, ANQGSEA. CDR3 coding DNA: TGCAGCGTTGGGACAGGGCACTCTGGGGCCAACGTCCTGACTTTC. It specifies CSVGTGHSGANVLTF.

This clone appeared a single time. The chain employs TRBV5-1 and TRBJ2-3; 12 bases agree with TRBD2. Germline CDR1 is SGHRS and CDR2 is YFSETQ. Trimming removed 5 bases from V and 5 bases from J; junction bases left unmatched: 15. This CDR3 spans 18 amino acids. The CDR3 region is CASSPLLTSGGGRDTQYF. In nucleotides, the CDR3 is TGCGCCAGCAGTCCCCTATTGACTAGCGGGGGTGGGCGAGATACGCAGTATTTT.

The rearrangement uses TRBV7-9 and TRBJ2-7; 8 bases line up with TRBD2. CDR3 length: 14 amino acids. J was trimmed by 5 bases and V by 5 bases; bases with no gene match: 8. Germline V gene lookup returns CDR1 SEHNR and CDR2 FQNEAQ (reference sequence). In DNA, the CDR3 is TGTGCCAGCAGCCCGAGCGGGAGTCAGCACGAGCAGTACTTC. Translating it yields CASSPSGSQHEQYF.

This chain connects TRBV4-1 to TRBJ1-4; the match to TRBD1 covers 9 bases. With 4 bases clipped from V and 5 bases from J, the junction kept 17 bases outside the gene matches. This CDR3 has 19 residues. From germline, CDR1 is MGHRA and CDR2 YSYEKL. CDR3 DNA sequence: TGCGCCAGCAGCCTATCCGTTGGGACAGGGTTAGCGGTGAATGAAAAACTGTTTTTT. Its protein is CASSLSVGTGLAVNEKLFF.

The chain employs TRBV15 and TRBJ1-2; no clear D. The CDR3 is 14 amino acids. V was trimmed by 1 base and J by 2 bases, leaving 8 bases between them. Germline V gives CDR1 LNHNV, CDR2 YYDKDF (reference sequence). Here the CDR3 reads CATSRGAANYGYTF. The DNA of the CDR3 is TGTGCCACCAGCAGAGGGGCGGCGAACTATGGCTACACCTTC. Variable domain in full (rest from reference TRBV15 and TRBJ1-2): DAMVIQNPRYQVTQFGKPVTLSCSQTLNHNVMYWYQQKSSQAPKLLFHYYDKDFNNEADTPDNFQSRRPNTSFCFLDIRSPGLGDTAMYLCATSRGAANYGYTFGSGTRLTVV.

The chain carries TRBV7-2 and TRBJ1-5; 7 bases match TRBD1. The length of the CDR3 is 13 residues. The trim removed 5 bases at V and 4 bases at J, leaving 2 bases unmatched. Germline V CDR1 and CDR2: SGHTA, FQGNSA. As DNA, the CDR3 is TGTGCCAGCAGCCCGACAGGGAATCAGCCCCAGCATTTT. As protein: CASSPTGNQPQHF.

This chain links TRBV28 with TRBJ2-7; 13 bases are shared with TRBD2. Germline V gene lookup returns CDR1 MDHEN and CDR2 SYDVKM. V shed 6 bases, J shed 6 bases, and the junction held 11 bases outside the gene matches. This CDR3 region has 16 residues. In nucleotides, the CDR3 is TGTGCCAGCAGGGTCCCGGGACTAGCGGGGAAAGGCGAGCAGTACTTC. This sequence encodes CASRVPGLAGKGEQYF.

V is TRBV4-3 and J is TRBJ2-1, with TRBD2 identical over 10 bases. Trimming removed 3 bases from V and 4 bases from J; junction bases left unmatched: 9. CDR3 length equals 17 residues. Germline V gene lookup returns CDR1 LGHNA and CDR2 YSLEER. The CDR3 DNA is TGCGCCAGCAGCCAGGGGGTTCGACTAGCGGGTTACAATGAGCAGTTCTTC. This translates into CASSQGVRLAGYNEQFF.

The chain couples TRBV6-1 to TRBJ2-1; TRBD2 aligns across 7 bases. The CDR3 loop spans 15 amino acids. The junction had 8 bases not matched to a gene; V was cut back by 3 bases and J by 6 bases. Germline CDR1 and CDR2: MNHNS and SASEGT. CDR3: CASSEREQGSNEQFF. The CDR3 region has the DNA TGTGCCAGCAGTGAGCGGGAGCAGGGAAGCAATGAGCAGTTCTTC.

The CDR3 DNA follows: TGTGCCAGCTCCTGGGACTGGAGCACAGATACGCAGTATTTT. Protein sequence: CASSWDWSTDTQYF. The V gene is TRBV7-9, the J gene TRBJ2-3, with D possibly matching TRBD2 (6 bases). The ends were cut back, 8 bases at V and 0 bases at J, with 12 bases in the middle. Germline CDR1 is SEHNR and CDR2 is FQNEAQ (reference sequence). The CDR3 sequence is 14 residues long. Supplemented by reference TRBV7-9 and TRBJ2-3, the full variable domain reads DTGVSQNPRHKITKRGQNVTFRCDPISEHNRLYWYRQTLGQGPEFLTYFQNEAQLEKSRLLSDRFSAERPKGSFSTLEIQRTEQGDSAMYLCASSWDWSTDTQYFGPGTRLTVL.